A single sample is the source of the 28 T cell receptor beta chains below, sequenced in a study of T-cell reconstitution after alpha-beta-depleted transplantation in children. Unique molecular identifiers were incorporated into the prepared TCRbeta library. TCRdb processed the PCR reads anew with MiXCR; each CDR3 protein has one entry. The sample has hundreds of thousands of distinct CDR3 sequences; about 16% are singletons. Specimen: PBMCs, mostly from graft donor cells, collected 360 days after TCRalphabeta/CD19-depleted stem cell transplant. The receptors originated from a male patient younger than 18 who had a stem cell transplant for acute lymphoblastic leukemia, so the T cells may come from the graft donor.

The rearrangement links TRBV14 to TRBJ2-2; 10 bases align to TRBD1. The CDR3 has 13 residues. Losses at the gene ends were 8 bases for V and 5 bases for J; bases not matched to a gene: 2. Germline values: CDR1 SGHDN, CDR2 FVKESK. In nucleotides, the CDR3 is TGTGCCAGCGAGGGACAGGGGACCGGGGAGCTGTTTTTT. Amino acids: CASEGQGTGELFF.

In its sample, this clonotype was seen a few times. The chain couples TRBV30 to TRBJ2-1, with 15 bases matching TRBD2. Trimming cost V 5 bases and J 5 bases; bases outside gene matches: 19. CDR1 is GTSNPN and CDR2 is SVGIG in the germline V gene (reference sequence). The length of the CDR3 is 20 residues. CDR3 loop: CAWLEDGLAGGPANDNEQFF. CDR3 sequence (DNA): TGTGCCTGGCTCGAGGACGGACTAGCGGGAGGGCCGGCGAATGACAATGAGCAGTTCTTC.

The genes are TRBV6-2 or TRBV6-3 and TRBJ2-3; 9 bases agree with TRBD2. With 6 bases clipped from V and 0 bases from J, the junction kept 22 bases outside the gene matches. CDR3 length: 21 residues. Germline V CDR1 and CDR2: MNHEY, SVGEGT. Here the CDR3 DNA reads TGTGCCAGCAGACAGAGACTCAACAGTCTAGCGGGACCATTTAGCACAGATACGCAGTATTTT. Encoded protein: CASRQRLNSLAGPFSTDTQYF.

J is TRBJ2-1 and V is TRBV11-2; 12 bases are a match to TRBD2. Trimming at V came to 1 base and at J to 5 bases, leaving 15 bases not matched to a gene. The CDR3 has 20 amino acids. CDR1 and CDR2 (germline): SGHAT, FQNNGV. CDR3 nucleotide sequence: TGTGCCAGCAGCTTAGTGGCGACTAGCGGGAGTACCCGGCGGGACAATGAGCAGTTCTTC. Translated: CASSLVATSGSTRRDNEQFF.

A few counts support this clonotype. The V and J genes are TRBV13 and TRBJ2-4, with TRBD2 matching over 7 bases. J lost 8 bases, V lost 0 bases, and 13 bases had no gene match. The CDR3 extends over 17 amino acids. Germline loops: CDR1 PRHDT, CDR2 FYEKMQ (reference sequence). The CDR3 sequence: CASSLGLRGGRVDIQYF. The CDR3 DNA reads TGTGCCAGCAGCTTAGGCCTTCGAGGCGGGAGAGTAGACATTCAGTACTTC.

This clonotype showed up just a few times. The chain is built from TRBV9 and TRBJ2-5; D unclear. V shed 3 bases and J shed 0 bases, with 15 bases lying between them. CDR3 length: 16 amino acids. The germline V gene has CDR1 SGDLS and CDR2 YYNGEE. This chain's CDR3 is CASSELLTSYQETQYF. CDR3 nucleotide sequence: TGTGCCAGCAGCGAATTACTAACGTCGTACCAAGAGACCCAGTACTTC.

The chain is built from TRBV7-8 and TRBJ2-6; D uncertain. Germline values: CDR1 SGHVS, CDR2 FQNEAQ. This CDR3 spans 15 amino acids. With 5 bases removed from V and 4 bases from J, the gap between germline ends came to 12 bases. In DNA form, the CDR3 reads TGTGCCAGCAGCCCGTGGAGTTCAGGGGCCAACGTCCTGACTTTC. This translates into CASSPWSSGANVLTF.

J is TRBJ2-2 and V is TRBV18; 9 bases fit TRBD2. This CDR3 spans 16 amino acids. Germline V gives CDR1 KGHSH, CDR2 LQKENI. The J segment lost 0 bases and the V segment lost 11 bases, leaving 10 bases of the junction unmatched. In nucleotides, the CDR3 is TGTGCCGGACAGAGCGGGAGGCCCGCGAACACCGGGGAGCTGTTTTTT. Translated: CAGQSGRPANTGELFF.

The chain couples TRBV20-1 to TRBJ2-1, with D possibly matching TRBD2 (5 bases). Trimming took 0 bases from V and 7 from J, leaving 16 bases between them. Germline V gene sequence: CDR1 DFQATT, CDR2 SNEGSKA (reference sequence). The CDR3 is 15 amino acids. The CDR3 region has the DNA TGCAGTGCTAGAGAGACGGGAATAGCTGGAAATGAGCAGTTCTTC. As protein: CSARETGIAGNEQFF.

The rearrangement uses TRBV11-2 and TRBJ2-1; TRBD2 matches at 12 bases. The CDR3 runs 21 residues. V was clipped by 2 bases and J by 2 bases; unmatched bases: 16. Germline CDR1 SGHAT, CDR2 FQNNGV. The CDR3 loop reads CASSLLAGGLAGVVPYNEQFF. As DNA, the CDR3 is TGTGCCAGCAGCTTACTAGCGGGGGGGCTAGCGGGAGTTGTGCCCTACAATGAGCAGTTCTTC. Supplemented by reference TRBV11-2 and TRBJ2-1, the full variable domain reads EAGVAQSPRYKIIEKRQSVAFWCNPISGHATLYWYQQILGQGPKLLIQFQNNGVVDDSQLPKDRFSAERLKGVDSTLKIQPAKLEDSAVYLCASSLLAGGLAGVVPYNEQFFGPGTRLTVL.

This chain joins TRBV20-1 and TRBJ2-1, with D possibly being TRBD2 (5 bases). CDR1 and CDR2 (germline): DFQATT, SNEGSKA (reference sequence). This CDR3 contains 16 residues. V lost 5 bases, J lost 0 bases, and 17 bases lay in between. The DNA for the CDR3 is TGCAGTGCTCACCATGTGAGGGATCACTCCTACAATGAGCAGTTCTTC. Protein: CSAHHVRDHSYNEQFF.

This clonotype showed up just a few times. The genes are TRBV19 and TRBJ2-7; D uncertain. There are 12 residues in the CDR3. Germline V gives CDR1 LNHDA, CDR2 SQIVND (reference sequence). The V and J ends lost 6 bases and 4 bases respectively, with 10 bases between them. CDR3 nucleotides: TGTGCCAGTAGCCTTAACAGATACGAGCAGTACTTC. Amino acid sequence: CASSLNRYEQYF.

This rearrangement joins TRBV7-6 to TRBJ2-3; D not resolved. V gave up 2 bases and J gave up 3 bases, with 9 bases separating them. Germline-derived CDR1 and CDR2 are SGHVS and FNYEAQ. The CDR3 is 14 residues long. The CDR3 loop reads CASSLTHTTDTQYF. The CDR3, as DNA: TGTGCCAGCAGCTTAACTCATACGACAGATACGCAGTATTTT.

This clonotype appeared many times. The gene calls are TRBV9 and TRBJ2-2; 7 bases map to TRBD1. V was clipped by 2 bases and J by 1 base; unmatched bases: 8. Germline V gene data show CDR1 as SGDLS and CDR2 as YYNGEE. This CDR3 is built from 17 residues. CDR3 nucleotide sequence: TGTGCCAGCAGCGTTAACCCTCGACAGGGGAACACCGGGGAGCTGTTTTTT. The encoded protein is CASSVNPRQGNTGELFF.

This clonotype was observed many times. J is TRBJ2-1 and V is TRBV7-8, with D unresolved. Germline CDR1 reads SGHVS; CDR2 reads FQNEAQ. The CDR3 runs 11 residues. Trimming left V 3 bases short and J 8 bases short, with 5 bases between. CDR3 loop: CASSFFHEQFF. CDR3 sequence (DNA): TGTGCCAGCAGCTTCTTCCATGAGCAGTTCTTC.

The chain carries TRBV19 and TRBJ1-2; TRBD1 matches 9 bases. In germline, CDR1 is LNHDA, CDR2 SQIVND (reference sequence). The V segment lost 7 bases and the J segment 6 bases; nucleotides outside the gene matches: 6. The CDR3 consists of 13 residues. CDR3 DNA sequence: TGTGCCAGTACCTTAGGGACAGGGAATGGCTACACCTTC. Its protein product is CASTLGTGNGYTF.

The V call is TRBV7-6, the J call TRBJ2-7, with D possibly matching TRBD1 (6 bases). Trimming left V 4 bases short and J 1 base short, with 17 bases between. The germline CDR1 and CDR2 sequences are SGHVS and FNYEAQ. The CDR3 covers 16 residues. CDR3 nucleotide sequence: TGTGCCAGCAGCTCGTCCCGGGACAAACCATCCTACGAGCAGTACTTC. Protein: CASSSSRDKPSYEQYF.

This sequence joins TRBV12-3 or TRBV12-4 and TRBJ2-5; no clear D. The V end was cut by 2 bases, the J end by 1 base, with 11 bases between. The CDR3 is 15 amino acids. DNA for the CDR3: TGTGCCAGCAGTTTATATCCGGAAACCCAAGAGACCCAGTACTTC. Its protein product is CASSLYPETQETQYF.

V and J are TRBV7-6 and TRBJ2-3, with D unresolved. Germline V gene data show CDR1 as SGHVS and CDR2 as FNYEAQ. V lost 5 bases and J 6 bases, leaving 9 bases between the germline ends. The CDR3 spans 12 residues. CDR3 bases: TGTGCCAGCAGCCCAAGAATGGATACGCAGTATTTT. Amino acids: CASSPRMDTQYF.

This chain connects TRBV9 to TRBJ2-1; TRBD2 agrees at 14 bases. The germline CDR1 and CDR2 sequences are SGDLS and YYNGEE. The CDR3 length is 17 residues. The trim removed 1 base at V and 8 bases at J, leaving 8 bases unmatched. CDR3 region: CASSVPRLAGGWDEQFF. The CDR3 region has the DNA TGTGCCAGCAGCGTACCCCGACTAGCGGGAGGGTGGGATGAGCAGTTCTTC.

The chain combines TRBV25-1 with TRBJ1-2; D might be TRBD1 (5 bases). Looked up from germline, CDR1 is MGHDK and CDR2 is SYGVNS. Trimming took off 6 bases at V and 4 bases at J, with 21 bases between the two ends. This CDR3 spans 16 amino acids. The CDR3 here is CASRGAWTRDGYGYTF. DNA for the CDR3: TGTGCCAGCAGAGGAGCCTGGACACGCGACGGCTATGGCTACACCTTC.

This clonotype was seen a few times. V gene TRBV6-2 or TRBV6-3 combines with J gene TRBJ2-1; no clear D gene. Germline assignment: CDR1 MNHEY and CDR2 SVGEGT. The CDR3 loop spans 15 amino acids. Deletions cut 2 bases from V and 10 bases from J, with 18 bases between. CDR3 nucleotides: TGTGCCAGCAGTTACCCACCTACCCGGCTCAAGGAGCAGTTCTTC. Protein sequence: CASSYPPTRLKEQFF.

The V gene is TRBV5-1, the J gene TRBJ2-1, with 9 bases aligning to TRBD1. With 7 bases clipped from V and 4 bases from J, the junction kept 3 bases outside the gene matches. This CDR3 has 13 residues. Germline V gene lookup returns CDR1 SGHRS and CDR2 YFSETQ. The CDR3 spells CASGQGSYNEQFF. As DNA, the CDR3 is TGCGCCAGCGGACAGGGGTCTTACAATGAGCAGTTCTTC.

This clonotype was observed a handful of times. CDR3 loop: CASSLAAAGGWTYEQYF. CDR3 coding DNA: TGCGCCAGCAGCTTGGCCGCGGCAGGGGGCTGGACCTACGAGCAGTACTTC. V and J are TRBV5-1 and TRBJ2-7; 8 positions agree with TRBD1. CDR3 length: 17 amino acids. From germline, CDR1 is SGHRS and CDR2 YFSETQ. V was pared by 0 bases and J by 2 bases, with 10 bases of the junction left unmatched.

This clonotype was detected a few times. V and J are TRBV12-3 or TRBV12-4 and TRBJ2-3, with 7 bases that match TRBD1. This CDR3 has 17 residues. V lost 6 bases, J lost 0 bases, and 12 bases stayed unmatched. In nucleotides, the CDR3 is TGTGCCAGCAGCCTGAGGCGACAGGGACGGAGCACAGATACGCAGTATTTT. Protein product: CASSLRRQGRSTDTQYF.

This clonotype was seen a handful of times. The chain employs TRBV29-1 and TRBJ2-2; the D gene is possibly TRBD1 (5 bases). V was cut by 6 bases and J by 5 bases, with 22 bases left in between. The germline V gene encodes CDR1 SQVTM and CDR2 ANQGSEA. This CDR3 contains 16 residues. Here the CDR3 reads CSVLRTDTTFTGELFF. CDR3 nucleotide sequence: TGCAGCGTCCTCCGAACGGACACCACCTTTACCGGGGAGCTGTTTTTT.

This chain links TRBV7-6 with TRBJ2-3; D is ambiguous. This CDR3 has 13 amino acids. CDR1 SGHVS and CDR2 FNYEAQ come from the germline V gene. Trimming left V 1 base short and J 6 bases short, with 8 bases between. CDR3 nucleotides: TGTGCCAGCAGCTTAGAGGTGGTGGATACGCAGTATTTT. It encodes CASSLEVVDTQYF.

CDR3 coding DNA: TGTGCCAGCAGCTTCGAGGGCCCTGAGCAGTTCTTC. As protein: CASSFEGPEQFF. V gene TRBV7-6 combines with J gene TRBJ2-1, with TRBD2 as a possible D gene (5 bases). Germline V gives CDR1 SGHVS, CDR2 FNYEAQ. V was cut by 3 bases and J by 9 bases, with 9 bases left in between. This CDR3 spans 12 amino acids.